What follows are 4 T cell receptor beta chains derived from one specimen sequenced in a study of cytomegalovirus exposure and HLA in healthy donors. A multiplex PCR was run with 60 Vbeta primers and 13 Jbeta primers. TCRdb's table, derived via immunoSEQ multiplex PCR, lists solely in-frame clones and lacks some. This sample has about 140,000 clones, with about 85% found just once. The sample taken for sequencing was PBMCs. These TCRs come from a boy between 2 and 10 years old in good health and CMV-seronegative.

The chain recombines TRBV21-1 with TRBJ1-4; the DNA was not used to check the table's D call, TRBD1. TRBV21-1 is classified as a pseudogene. This CDR3 spans 16 amino acids. The CDR3: CASSKGGRQGSAEMFF. CDR3 DNA sequence: TGTGCCAGCAGCAAAGGTGGGCGACAGGGTTCAGCGGAGATGTTTTTT.

V is TRBV19 and J is TRBJ2-1, with TRBD2 as a possible D gene (7 bases). V was trimmed by 1 base and J by 4 bases, leaving 17 bases between them. In germline, CDR1 is LNHDA, CDR2 SQIVND (reference sequence). The CDR3 totals 17 residues. CDR3 bases: TGTGCCAGTAGTATAGCCCTCGAGGGGGGGCTATACAATGAGCAGTTCTTC. It yields the protein CASSIALEGGLYNEQFF.

The chain uses TRBV28 and TRBJ1-5, with TRBD1 matching 11 bases. V gave up 5 bases and J gave up 3 bases; unmatched junction bases: 6. CDR1 MDHEN and CDR2 SYDVKM come from the germline V gene. The CDR3 totals 16 residues. DNA of the CDR3: TGTGCCAGCAGTCCTTGGACAGGGGGCGACAATCAGCCCCAGCATTTT. This sequence encodes CASSPWTGGDNQPQHF. The whole variable domain, remainder taken from reference TRBV28 and TRBJ1-5, is DVKVTQSSRYLVKRTGEKVFLECVQDMDHENMFWYRQDPGLGLRLIYFSYDVKMKEKGDIPEGYSVSREKKERFSLILESASTNQTSMYLCASSPWTGGDNQPQHFGDGTRLSIL.

J is TRBJ2-7 and V is TRBV25-1; tentatively, D is TRBD1 (6 bases). Germline CDR1 reads MGHDK; CDR2 reads SYGVNS. V dropped 4 bases and J dropped 0 bases, with 13 bases sitting between them. The CDR3 is 15 residues long. CDR3: CASSGRGASSYEQYF. CDR3 sequence (DNA): TGTGCCAGCAGTGGCAGGGGCGCGAGCTCCTACGAGCAGTACTTC.